The source of this T cell receptor (beta chain) is a study of shared clonotypes between healthy human individuals. Germline assignment: CDR1 SGHDT and CDR2 YYEEEE. With 2 bases removed from V and 3 bases from J, the gap between germline ends came to 12 bases. The CDR3 runs 14 residues. Only in-frame clones appear in the TCRdb table, and some are missing; sequencing was by immunoSEQ multiplex PCR. The sample lists about 2,500,000 clones; approximately 90% were seen once. Source material: naive CD4+ T cells sorted from blood. Sample subset: CD45RA+ positively selected. The sequence derives from a man between 18 and 35 years old in good health. This chain links TRBV5-6 with TRBJ2-7, with D uncertain. The CDR3 protein is CASSFISTRYEQYF. The CDR3 DNA follows: TGTGCCAGCAGCTTCATATCTACTCGCTACGAGCAGTACTTC. Complete variable domain (other parts from reference TRBV5-6 and TRBJ2-7): DAGVTQSPTHLIKTRGQQVTLRCSPKSGHDTVSWYQQALGQGPQFIFQYYEEEERQRGNFPDRFSGHQFPNYSSELNVNALLLGDSALYLCASSFISTRYEQYFGPGTRLTVT.